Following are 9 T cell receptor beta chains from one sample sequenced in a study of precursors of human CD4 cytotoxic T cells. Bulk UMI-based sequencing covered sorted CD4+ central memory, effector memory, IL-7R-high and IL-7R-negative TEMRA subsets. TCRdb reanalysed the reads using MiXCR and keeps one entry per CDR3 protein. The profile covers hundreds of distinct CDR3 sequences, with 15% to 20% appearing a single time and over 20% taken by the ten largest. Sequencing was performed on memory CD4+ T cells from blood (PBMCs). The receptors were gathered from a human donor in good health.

CDR3 sequence reads: CASSQACLAGEYEQYF. CDR3 nucleotides: TGCGCCAGCAGCCAAGCGTGCCTAGCGGGAGAGTACGAGCAGTACTTC. The V gene is TRBV4-1, the J gene TRBJ2-7, with 10 bases lining up with TRBD2. The CDR3 runs to 16 residues. The ends lost 1 base at V and 4 bases at J; junction bases unmatched: 7. Germline loops: CDR1 MGHRA, CDR2 YSYEKL.

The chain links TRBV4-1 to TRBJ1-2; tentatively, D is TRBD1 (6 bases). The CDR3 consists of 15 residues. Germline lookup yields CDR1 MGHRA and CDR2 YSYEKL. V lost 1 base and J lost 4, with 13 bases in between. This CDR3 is CASSQGQQGVYGYTF. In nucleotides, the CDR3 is TGCGCCAGCAGCCAAGGCCAACAGGGAGTCTATGGCTACACCTTC.

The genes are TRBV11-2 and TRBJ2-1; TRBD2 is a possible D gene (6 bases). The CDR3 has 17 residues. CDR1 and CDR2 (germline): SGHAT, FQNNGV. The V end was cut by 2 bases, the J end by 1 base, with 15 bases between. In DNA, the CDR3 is TGTGCCAGCAGCTTAAAGGGGCCTGGGAGGTCCTACAATGAGCAGTTCTTC. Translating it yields CASSLKGPGRSYNEQFF.

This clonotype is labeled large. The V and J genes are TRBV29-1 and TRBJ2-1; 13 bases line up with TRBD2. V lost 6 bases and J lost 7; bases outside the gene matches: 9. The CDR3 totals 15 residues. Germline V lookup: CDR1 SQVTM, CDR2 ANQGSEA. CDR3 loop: CSVSPTSGRPNEQFF. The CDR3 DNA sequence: TGCAGCGTGAGCCCGACTAGCGGGAGGCCTAATGAGCAGTTCTTC.

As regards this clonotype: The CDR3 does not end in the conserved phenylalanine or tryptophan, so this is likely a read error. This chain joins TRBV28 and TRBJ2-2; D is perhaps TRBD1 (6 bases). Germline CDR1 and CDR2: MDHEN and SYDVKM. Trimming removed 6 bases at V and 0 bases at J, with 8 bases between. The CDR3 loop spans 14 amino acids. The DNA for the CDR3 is TGTGCCAGCAGCCGGACAGCGAACACCGGGGAGCTGTTTTCT. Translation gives CASSRTANTGELFS.

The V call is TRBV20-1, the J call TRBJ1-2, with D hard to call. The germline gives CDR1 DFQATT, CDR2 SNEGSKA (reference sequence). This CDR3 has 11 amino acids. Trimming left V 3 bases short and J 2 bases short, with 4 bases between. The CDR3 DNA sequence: TGCAGTGCTAGGATAAACTATGGCTACACCTTC. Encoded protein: CSARINYGYTF.

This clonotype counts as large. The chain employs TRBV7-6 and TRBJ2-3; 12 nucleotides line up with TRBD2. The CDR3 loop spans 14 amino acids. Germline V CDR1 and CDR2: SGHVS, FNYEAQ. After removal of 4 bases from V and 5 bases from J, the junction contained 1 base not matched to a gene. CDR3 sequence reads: CASSSGLAGDTQYF. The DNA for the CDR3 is TGTGCCAGCAGCTCGGGACTAGCGGGAGATACGCAGTATTTT.

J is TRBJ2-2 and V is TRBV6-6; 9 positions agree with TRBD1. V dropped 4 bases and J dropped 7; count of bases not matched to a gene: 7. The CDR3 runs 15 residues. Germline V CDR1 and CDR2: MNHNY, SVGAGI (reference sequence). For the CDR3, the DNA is TGTGCCAGCAGTTCGGGACAGGGTCGGAACGGGGAGCTGTTTTTT. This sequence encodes CASSSGQGRNGELFF.

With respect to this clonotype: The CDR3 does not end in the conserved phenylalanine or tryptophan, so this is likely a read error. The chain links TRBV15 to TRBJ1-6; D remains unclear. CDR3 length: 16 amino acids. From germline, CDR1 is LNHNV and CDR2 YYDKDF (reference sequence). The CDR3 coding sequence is TGTGCAACCAGCAGAGATCCGGGGAGACCCATTTCACCCCTCCACTAT. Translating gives CATSRDPGRPISPLHY.